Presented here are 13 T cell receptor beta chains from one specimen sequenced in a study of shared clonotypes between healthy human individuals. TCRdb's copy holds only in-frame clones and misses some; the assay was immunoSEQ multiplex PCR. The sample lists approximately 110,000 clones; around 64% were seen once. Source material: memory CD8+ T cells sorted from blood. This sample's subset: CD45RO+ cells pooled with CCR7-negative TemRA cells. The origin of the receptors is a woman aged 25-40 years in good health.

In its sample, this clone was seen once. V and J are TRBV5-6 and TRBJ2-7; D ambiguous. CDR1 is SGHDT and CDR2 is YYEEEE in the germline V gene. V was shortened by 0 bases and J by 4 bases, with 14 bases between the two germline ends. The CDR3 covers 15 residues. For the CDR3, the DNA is TGTGCCAGCAGCTTGGGGACCTCAGCAGGATACGAGCAGTACTTC. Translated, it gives CASSLGTSAGYEQYF.

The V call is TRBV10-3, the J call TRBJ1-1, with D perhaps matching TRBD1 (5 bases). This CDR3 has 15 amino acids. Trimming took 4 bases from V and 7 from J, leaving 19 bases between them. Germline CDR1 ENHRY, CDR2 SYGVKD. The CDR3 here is CAISGGGVLRVEAFF. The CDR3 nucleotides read TGTGCCATCAGTGGGGGCGGCGTTTTGAGGGTTGAAGCTTTCTTT.

CDR3 DNA: TGTGCCAGCTCACCGATCAGACAGGGCCCCTCTGGAAACACCATATATTTT. Protein product: CASSPIRQGPSGNTIYF. The rearrangement uses TRBV18 and TRBJ1-3; 7 nucleotides align to TRBD1. Germline-derived CDR1 and CDR2 are KGHSH and LQKENI. The CDR3 has 17 residues. Unmatched junction bases numbered 8, after V lost 3 bases and J lost 0 bases.

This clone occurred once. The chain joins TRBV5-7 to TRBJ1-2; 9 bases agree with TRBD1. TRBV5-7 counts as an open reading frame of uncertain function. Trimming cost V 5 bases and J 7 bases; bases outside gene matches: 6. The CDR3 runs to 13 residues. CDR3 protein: CASSPTGGSGYTF. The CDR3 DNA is TGTGCCAGCAGTCCAACAGGGGGCAGTGGCTACACCTTC.

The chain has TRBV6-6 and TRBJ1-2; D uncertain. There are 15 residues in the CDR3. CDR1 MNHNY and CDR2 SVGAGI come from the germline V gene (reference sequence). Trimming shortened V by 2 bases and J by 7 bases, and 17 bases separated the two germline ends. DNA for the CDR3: TGTGCCAGCAGTTACATTAGATCCATATTGTCTGGCTACACCTTC. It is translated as CASSYIRSILSGYTF.

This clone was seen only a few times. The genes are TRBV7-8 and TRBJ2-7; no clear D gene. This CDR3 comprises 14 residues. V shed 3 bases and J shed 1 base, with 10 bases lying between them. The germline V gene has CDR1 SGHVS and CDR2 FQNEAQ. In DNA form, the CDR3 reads TGTGCCAGCAGCTTGGTGGCCAGGTCCTACGAGCAGTACTTC. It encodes CASSLVARSYEQYF. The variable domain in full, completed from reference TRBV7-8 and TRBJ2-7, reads GAGVSQSPRYKVAKRGQDVALRCDPISGHVSLFWYQQALGQGPEFLTYFQNEAQLDKSGLPSDRFFAERPEGSVSTLKIQRTQQEDSAVYLCASSLVARSYEQYFGPGTRLTVT.

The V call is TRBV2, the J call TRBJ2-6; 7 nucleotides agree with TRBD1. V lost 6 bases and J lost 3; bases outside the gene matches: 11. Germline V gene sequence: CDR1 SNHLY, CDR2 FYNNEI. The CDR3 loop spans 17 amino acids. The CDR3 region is CASSVDRVGGGANVLTF. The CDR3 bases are TGTGCCAGCAGCGTAGACAGGGTTGGTGGTGGGGCCAACGTCCTGACTTTC.

In DNA form, the CDR3 reads TGTGCCAGCAGCTTGGAGCACTATGGCTACACCTTC. Amino acids: CASSLEHYGYTF. V usage is TRBV5-4 and J usage is TRBJ1-2, with D unresolved. Germline CDR1 and CDR2: SGHNT and YYREEE (reference sequence). Between the trimmed V and J ends, which lost 0 bases and 3 bases, there was a span of 3 bases. The CDR3 sequence is 12 residues long.

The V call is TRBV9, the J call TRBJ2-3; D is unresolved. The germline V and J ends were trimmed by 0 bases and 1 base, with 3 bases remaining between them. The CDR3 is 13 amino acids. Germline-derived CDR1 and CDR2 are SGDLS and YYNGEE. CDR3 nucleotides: TGTGCCAGCAGCGTAGATGGCACAGATACGCAGTATTTT. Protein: CASSVDGTDTQYF. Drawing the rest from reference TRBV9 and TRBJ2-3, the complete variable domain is DSGVTQTPKHLITATGQRVTLRCSPRSGDLSVYWYQQSLDQGLQFLIQYYNGEERAKGNILERFSAQQFPDLHSELNLSSLELGDSALYFCASSVDGTDTQYFGPGTRLTVL.

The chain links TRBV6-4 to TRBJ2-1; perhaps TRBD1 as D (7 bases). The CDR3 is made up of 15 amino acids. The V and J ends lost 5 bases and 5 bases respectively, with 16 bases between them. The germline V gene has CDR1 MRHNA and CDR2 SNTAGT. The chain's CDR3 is CASSQSAGQHNEQFF. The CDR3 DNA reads TGTGCCAGCAGTCAATCGGCGGGACAGCACAATGAGCAGTTCTTC.

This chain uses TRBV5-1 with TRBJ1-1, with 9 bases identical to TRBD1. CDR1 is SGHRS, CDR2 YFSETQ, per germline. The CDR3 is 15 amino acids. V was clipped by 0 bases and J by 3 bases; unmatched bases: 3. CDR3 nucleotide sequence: TGCGCCAGCAGCTTGGACAGGGGGCCACACACTGAAGCTTTCTTT. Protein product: CASSLDRGPHTEAFF. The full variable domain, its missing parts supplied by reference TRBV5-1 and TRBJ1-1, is KAGVTQTPRYLIKTRGQQVTLSCSPISGHRSVSWYQQTPGQGLQFLFEYFSETQRNKGNFPGRFSGRQFSNSRSEMNVSTLELGDSALYLCASSLDRGPHTEAFFGQGTRLTVV.

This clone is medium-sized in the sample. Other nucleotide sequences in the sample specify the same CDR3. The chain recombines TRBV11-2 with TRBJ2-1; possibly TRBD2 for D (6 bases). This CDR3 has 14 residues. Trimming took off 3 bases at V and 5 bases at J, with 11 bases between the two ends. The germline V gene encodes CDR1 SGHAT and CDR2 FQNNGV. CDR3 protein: CASSLGTGDNEQFF. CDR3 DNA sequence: TGTGCCAGCAGCTTGGGGACTGGGGACAATGAGCAGTTCTTC.

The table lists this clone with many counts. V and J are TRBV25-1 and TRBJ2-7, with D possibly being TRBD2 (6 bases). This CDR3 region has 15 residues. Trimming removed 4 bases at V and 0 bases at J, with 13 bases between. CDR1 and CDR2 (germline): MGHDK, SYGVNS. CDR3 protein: CASSGGEDSSYEQYF. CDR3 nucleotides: TGTGCCAGCAGTGGAGGGGAGGATTCCTCCTACGAGCAGTACTTC.